This T cell receptor beta chain was recovered during a study of T cells in Graves' hyperthyroidism and ophthalmopathy. General study findings and limits: Most thyroid clonotypes expanded above 0.001 were also detected in blood.

With duration under 3 months, ophthalmopathy was active: Clinical Activity Score at least 3, NOSPECS at least 4. Clinicians diagnosed patients from clinical symptoms, serum thyroxine and TRAb, thyroid ultrasound and orbital computed tomography. The source of the PBMCs was more than 9.5 ml of fresh peripheral blood. This clonotype was picked up many times. Antigen unknown. RNA transcripts provided the source from which TCR beta CDR3 regions were amplified. First-round RT-PCR with HTBI primers amplified the TCR CDR3 region. TCRdb used MiXCR to reprocess the multiplex PCR reads, holding one entry per CDR3 protein. This sample carries roughly 240,000 distinct CDR3 sequences, roughly 22% of them seen once, and the ten largest clones take 35% to 40%. CDR3 length: 14 amino acids. V was trimmed by 2 bases and J by 5 bases, leaving 12 bases between them. Germline V gene sequence: CDR1 LNHDA, CDR2 SQIVND (reference sequence).

The sample was blood. The genes are TRBV19 and TRBJ2-5; possible D gene TRBD2, 6 bases. This clonotype originated in a woman between 40 and 55 years old with Graves' ophthalmopathy. CDR3 loop: CASSIPAGGETQYF. The CDR3 DNA follows: TGTGCCAGTAGTATACCTGCAGGAGGGGAGACCCAGTACTTC.